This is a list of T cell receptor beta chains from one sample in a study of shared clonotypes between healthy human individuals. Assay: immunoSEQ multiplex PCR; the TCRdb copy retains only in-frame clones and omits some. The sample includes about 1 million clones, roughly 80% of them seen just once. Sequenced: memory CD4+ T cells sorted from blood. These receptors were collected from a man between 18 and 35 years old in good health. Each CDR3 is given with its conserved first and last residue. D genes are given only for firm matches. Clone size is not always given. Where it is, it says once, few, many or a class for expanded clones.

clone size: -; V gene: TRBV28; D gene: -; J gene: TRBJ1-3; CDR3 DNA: TGTGCCAGCAGCCTAACGGGCGTCAGGCCCTCGGGAGGAAACACCATATATTTT; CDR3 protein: CASSLTGVRPSGGNTIYF
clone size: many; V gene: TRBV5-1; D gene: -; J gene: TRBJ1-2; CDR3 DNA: TGCGCCAGCAGCTTGTCTCGCTTTGGTGGCTACACCTTC; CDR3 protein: CASSLSRFGGYTF
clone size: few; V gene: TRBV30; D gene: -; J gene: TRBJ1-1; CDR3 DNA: TGTGCCTGGAGCGTAGGTCGGGGAGGGTACACTGAAGCTTTCTTT; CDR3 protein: CAWSVGRGGYTEAFF
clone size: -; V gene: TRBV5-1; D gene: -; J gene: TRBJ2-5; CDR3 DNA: TGCGCCAGCAGCTTGGGCCCTAAGGGACCCCGAGAGACCCAGTACTTC; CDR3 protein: CASSLGPKGPRETQYF
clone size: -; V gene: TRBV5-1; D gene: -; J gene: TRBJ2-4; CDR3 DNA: TGCGCCAGCAGCTTGGGTAGCTACCAAGCCAAAAACATTCAGTACTTC; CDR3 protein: CASSLGSYQAKNIQYF
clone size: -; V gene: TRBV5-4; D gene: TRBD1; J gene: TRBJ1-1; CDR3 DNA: TGTGCCAGCAGCCCCGGGACAGGGCGGGACACTGAAGCTTTCTTT; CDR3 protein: CASSPGTGRDTEAFF
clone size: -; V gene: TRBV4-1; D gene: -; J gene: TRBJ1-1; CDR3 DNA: TGCGCCAGCAGCCAACAGGCTGGGGCCAACACTGAAGCTTTCTTT; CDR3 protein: CASSQQAGANTEAFF
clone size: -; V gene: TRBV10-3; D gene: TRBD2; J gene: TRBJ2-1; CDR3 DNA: TGTGCCATCAGTGAGCCCGGACTAGCGGGAGGCTACAATGAGCAGTTCTTC; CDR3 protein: CAISEPGLAGGYNEQFF
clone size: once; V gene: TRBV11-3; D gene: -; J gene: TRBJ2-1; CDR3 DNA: TGTGCCAGCAGCTTAGGGGGTGAGCAGTTCTTC; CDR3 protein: CASSLGGEQFF
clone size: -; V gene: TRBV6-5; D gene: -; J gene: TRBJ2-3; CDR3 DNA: TGTGCCAGCAGTTGGGGTAGCCGGCAGTATTTT; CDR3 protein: CASSWGSRQYF
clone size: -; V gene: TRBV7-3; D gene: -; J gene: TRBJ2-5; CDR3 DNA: TGTGCCAGCAGCTTAATCCAGGGGTTCGGAGAGACCCAGTACTTC; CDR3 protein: CASSLIQGFGETQYF
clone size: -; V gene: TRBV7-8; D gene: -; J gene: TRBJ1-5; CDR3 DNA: TGTGCCAGCAGCTCACAGGGATTCGGTGACAATCAGCCCCAGCATTTT; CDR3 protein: CASSSQGFGDNQPQHF
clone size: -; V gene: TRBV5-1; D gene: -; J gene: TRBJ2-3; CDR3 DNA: TGCGCCAGCAGATCGGACAGCACAGATACGCAGTATTTT; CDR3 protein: CASRSDSTDTQYF